This is a list of T cell receptor beta chains from one sample in a study of OX40 agonist ivuxolimab in advanced cancers. Profiling relied on immunoSEQ multiplex PCR, and the TCRdb table lists in-frame clones only, not all of them. The data contain tens of thousands of clones, roughly 88% of them singletons. The sample was CD4+ or CD8+ T cells sorted from blood, taken in a trial of the OX40 agonist ivuxolimab. The receptors derive from an adult with an advanced solid tumor such as melanoma, head and neck, liver or kidney cancer. Each CDR3 is given with its conserved first and last residue. Fields, in order: CDR3 length, D gene, J gene, V gene, clone size, CDR3 DNA, CDR3 protein. The D gene is left open where the match is weak. Some rows have no size entry. The others give once, few or many, or a class for an expanded clone.

13	.	TRBJ2-7	TRBV10-3	once	TGTGCCCTCGCCCGGGACTGGGACGACGAGCAGTACTTC	CALARDWDDEQYF
13	.	TRBJ1-2	TRBV13	.	TGTGCCAGCAGCCGGGAGACAATTAGAGGCTACACCTTC	CASSRETIRGYTF
17	.	TRBJ2-3	TRBV6-1	.	TGTGCCAGCAGTGAATGGGAGTACGGTAGCAGCACAGATACGCAGTATTTT	CASSEWEYGSSTDTQYF
16	TRBD1	TRBJ2-7	TRBV11-3	few	TGTGCCAGCAGTCATTTAACCGGGACAGGGGCCTACGAGCAGTACTTC	CASSHLTGTGAYEQYF
19	.	TRBJ2-5	TRBV7-9	.	TGTGCCAGCAGCTCCCCGTTCGAAGCGGGCACAACTTTTCGGGAGACCCAGTACTTC	CASSSPFEAGTTFRETQYF
16	TRBD2	TRBJ2-1	TRBV13	.	TGTGCCAGCAGCGCCTGGACTAGCGGGAGTCCCAATGAGCAGTTCTTC	CASSAWTSGSPNEQFF
14	TRBD2	TRBJ2-7	TRBV30	.	TGTGCCTGGAGTGTACGACTAGCGGGAGGCGAGCAGTACTTC	CAWSVRLAGGEQYF
15	.	TRBJ2-1	TRBV25-1	.	TGTGCCAGCAGTGGCGCCGGGAGTTCCTACAATGAGCAGTTCTTC	CASSGAGSSYNEQFF
13	.	TRBJ1-5	TRBV12-5	few	TGTGCTAGTGGTTTTGGTAGCAATCAGCCCCAGCATTTT	CASGFGSNQPQHF
16	TRBD1	TRBJ2-1	TRBV18	.	TGTGCCAGCTCACCCCGGGACAGGGGTAGTCGGAATGAGCAGTTCTTC	CASSPRDRGSRNEQFF
17	.	TRBJ2-3	TRBV7-9	.	TGTGCCAGCAGACAAGGGGGCGGGGCCCCCGGGACAGATACGCAGTATTTT	CASRQGGGAPGTDTQYF
14	TRBD1	TRBJ2-7	TRBV4-2	.	TGTGCCAGCAGCCCGGGACAGGGATCGTATGAGCAGTACTTC	CASSPGQGSYEQYF
14	.	TRBJ1-2	TRBV27	.	TGTGCCAGCAGTTTGTCGATGCGGAACTATGGCTACACCTTC	CASSLSMRNYGYTF
16	.	TRBJ1-4	TRBV14	.	TGTGCCAGCAGCCAAGTTTCTGGGGCGGCTGGCGAAAAACTGTTTTTT	CASSQVSGAAGEKLFF
16	TRBD2	TRBJ2-1	TRBV12-5	medium-sized	TGTGCTAGTGGTTTGGGGCTAGCGGGAGGGGGCAATGAGCAGTTCTTC	CASGLGLAGGGNEQFF
14	TRBD1	TRBJ2-7	TRBV29-1	.	TGCAGCGTTTTCGGGACAGGCAATACCTACGAGCAGTACTTC	CSVFGTGNTYEQYF
15	.	TRBJ2-7	TRBV27	.	TGTGCCAGCAGTTTATTGGGCAGGGAGGAAAGCGAGCAGTACTTC	CASSLLGREESEQYF
12	.	TRBJ2-7	TRBV7-2	.	TGTGCCAGCAGCGTTGACAGCTACGAGCAGTACTTC	CASSVDSYEQYF
13	TRBD2	TRBJ2-5	TRBV2	medium-sized	TGTGCCAGCAGCGCGACTAGCCATCCGACCCAGTACTTC	CASSATSHPTQYF
15	TRBD1	TRBJ2-3	TRBV7-9	.	TGTGCCATCCCGGGGGGGACAGGGGTGTTAGATACGCAGTATTTT	CAIPGGTGVLDTQYF
18	TRBD2	TRBJ2-3	TRBV11-3	.	TGTGCCAGCAGCTTTCGAATAGCGGGAGGTAGTAGCACAGATACGCAGTATTTT	CASSFRIAGGSSTDTQYF
14	TRBD1	TRBJ2-7	TRBV5-1	.	TGCGCCAGCAGCTTGGTGGACAGGAACTACGAGCAGTACTTC	CASSLVDRNYEQYF
17	TRBD1	TRBJ2-1	TRBV19	once	TGTGCCAGTAGGTATCAAAAACAGGGGGCGCCGGAATATGAGCAGTTCTTC	CASRYQKQGAPEYEQFF
14	.	TRBJ2-7	TRBV9	.	TGTGCCAGCAGCGATCGAGACGGGTACGGCGAGCAGTACTTC	CASSDRDGYGEQYF
17	.	TRBJ2-1	TRBV9	.	TGTGCCAGCAGCGCCCGACAGATAGCGGTCTCCTACAATGAGCAGTTCTTC	CASSARQIAVSYNEQFF
14	TRBD1	TRBJ2-7	TRBV27	.	TGTGCCAGCAGTTTTGGGACAGGGAAGGGCGAGCAGTACTTC	CASSFGTGKGEQYF
12	.	TRBJ1-1	TRBV6-1	.	TGTGCCAGCAGTGAAGGGAACACTGAAGCTTTCTTT	CASSEGNTEAFF
14	.	TRBJ1-1	TRBV6-5	.	TGTGCCAGCAGCGAGCTTCCGGGGAACACTGAAGCTTTCTTT	CASSELPGNTEAFF
16	TRBD1	TRBJ1-1	TRBV4-1	.	TGCGCCAGCAGCCACCCAAAGACAGGGGCGAACACTGAAGCTTTCTTT	CASSHPKTGANTEAFF
16	TRBD1	TRBJ2-1	TRBV4-1	.	TGCGCCAGCAGCCAAGCTGCAGGGGGCAGGTTCAATGAGCAGTTCTTC	CASSQAAGGRFNEQFF
13	TRBD2	TRBJ2-7	TRBV7-9	.	TGTGCCAGCCTCGGCGGGAGCTCCTACGAGCAGTACTTC	CASLGGSSYEQYF
15	TRBD1	TRBJ2-1	TRBV11-2	once	TGTGCCAGCAGGTCTCGGGACAGTAGCTTGAATGAGCAGTTCTTC	CASRSRDSSLNEQFF
14	.	TRBJ1-5	TRBV5-8	.	TGTGCCAGCAGTTTCGGCAATAGCAATCAGCCCCAGCATTTT	CASSFGNSNQPQHF
19	TRBD2	TRBJ2-2	TRBV27	.	TGTGCCAGCAGTCAACTGACTCCGGGACTAGCGGGAGTTGGCGGGGAGCTGTTTTTT	CASSQLTPGLAGVGGELFF
15	.	TRBJ2-1	TRBV11-2	.	TGTGCCAGCAGCTTATACGGGAGCTCCTACAATGAGCAGTTCTTC	CASSLYGSSYNEQFF
15	.	TRBJ2-7	TRBV7-9	.	TGTGCCAGCAGCTTAGAAGTGTTCAGATACTACGAGCAGTACTTC	CASSLEVFRYYEQYF
16	TRBD2	TRBJ2-1	TRBV29-1	.	TGCAGCGTTGAAGATTGGACTAGCGGGAGTCTCAATGAGCAGTTCTTC	CSVEDWTSGSLNEQFF
12	.	TRBJ2-2	TRBV11-3	once	TGTGCCAGCAAACCTACACCCGGGGAGCTGTTTTTT	CASKPTPGELFF
16	TRBD2	TRBJ2-2	TRBV5-4	.	TGTGCCAGCAGCCCCGTGGTAGCGGGAGGAACCGGGGAGCTGTTTTTT	CASSPVVAGGTGELFF
15	.	TRBJ1-2	TRBV6-5	.	TGTGCCAGCAGTTACTCTACAGACTCTAACTATGGCTACACCTTC	CASSYSTDSNYGYTF
15	TRBD1	TRBJ2-7	TRBV19	.	TGTGCCAGTAGTCCTTACGGGACAGGGGGCTACGAGCAGTACTTC	CASSPYGTGGYEQYF
16	.	TRBJ2-7	TRBV30	.	TGTGCCTGGAGGGCCACCCCCTCAGGCCTAACCTACGAGCAGTACTTC	CAWRATPSGLTYEQYF
15	TRBD1	TRBJ2-7	TRBV7-2	.	TGTGCCAGCAGCTACCGGGACAGGGGCTCCTACGAGCAGTACTTC	CASSYRDRGSYEQYF
14	.	TRBJ2-1	TRBV19	.	TGTGCCAGTACACCGGGCCCTACCTACAATGAGCAGTTCTTC	CASTPGPTYNEQFF
15	.	TRBJ2-2	TRBV5-6	.	TGTGCCAGCAGCTTGGTCCAGGGAGACACCGGGGAGCTGTTTTTT	CASSLVQGDTGELFF
16	.	TRBJ1-1	TRBV5-1	.	TGCGCCAGCAGCTTGGCCGGCCAGGGAGGGTTCACTGAAGCTTTCTTT	CASSLAGQGGFTEAFF
15	.	TRBJ1-1	TRBV9	.	TGTGCCAGCAGCGTAGATGGGGGGGTGAACACTGAAGCTTTCTTT	CASSVDGGVNTEAFF
14	.	TRBJ1-1	TRBV19	.	TGTGCCAGTAGTATAAAGACCATGGGCACTGAAGCTTTCTTT	CASSIKTMGTEAFF
16	TRBD2	TRBJ2-3	TRBV2	.	TGTGCCAGCAGTGAAGAGACTAGCGGAGTCACAGATACGCAGTATTTT	CASSEETSGVTDTQYF
15	.	TRBJ2-7	TRBV15	.	TGTGCCACCAGCAGAGAAGGAACCTTCTCCTACGAGCAGTACTTC	CATSREGTFSYEQYF